Presented here are 8 T cell receptor beta chains from one specimen sequenced in a study of patients and donors after allogeneic stem cell transplantation. TCRdb independently ran MiXCR on the RT-PCR reads; one entry per CDR3 protein. This sample yields about 960,000 distinct CDR3 sequences, of which about a sixth are seen a single time; 5% to 6.5% belongs to the top ten. Sequenced sample: blood, either unsorted or a sorted T cell fraction (not recorded which). These receptors were collected from a human donor who was either an allogeneic HSCT recipient or a stem cell or donor lymphocyte infusion donor (not recorded which). It is not recorded whose cells these are; they may come from a transplant donor.

This clonotype has just a few counts. This chain links TRBV29-1 with TRBJ2-1, with 7 bases matching TRBD1. CDR1 is SQVTM, CDR2 ANQGSEA, per germline. The CDR3 sequence is 14 residues long. V dropped 4 bases and J dropped 10; count of bases not matched to a gene: 13. This chain's CDR3 is CSVVGTALSREQFF. CDR3 DNA sequence: TGCAGCGTTGTAGGGACAGCTCTTTCTAGGGAGCAGTTCTTC.

The chain carries TRBV5-1 and TRBJ1-2, with 8 bases that match TRBD1. The germline gives CDR1 SGHRS, CDR2 YFSETQ. Trimming at V came to 0 bases and at J to 4 bases, leaving 2 bases not matched to a gene. CDR3 length: 14 residues. This CDR3 is CASSLADRGYGYTF. The CDR3 DNA follows: TGCGCCAGCAGCTTGGCCGACAGGGGCTATGGCTACACCTTC.

The chain employs TRBV9 and TRBJ2-1; 10 bases are shared with TRBD1. The CDR3 has 15 amino acids. Germline CDR1 SGDLS, CDR2 YYNGEE. V lost 5 bases to trimming and J lost 4 bases; unmatched junction nucleotides: 6. Here the CDR3 DNA reads TGTGCCAGCAGGGGACAGGGGCGCGGGTACAATGAGCAGTTCTTC. It translates to CASRGQGRGYNEQFF. Using reference TRBV9 and TRBJ2-1 for the parts outside the CDR3, the full variable domain is DSGVTQTPKHLITATGQRVTLRCSPRSGDLSVYWYQQSLDQGLQFLIQYYNGEERAKGNILERFSAQQFPDLHSELNLSSLELGDSALYFCASRGQGRGYNEQFFGPGTRLTVL.

This clonotype was found a few times. The V call is TRBV11-2, the J call TRBJ2-3, with 11 nucleotides matching TRBD2. The CDR3 spans 18 residues. Germline V gene sequence: CDR1 SGHAT, CDR2 FQNNGV. V lost 1 base and J lost 3; bases outside the gene matches: 9. In DNA form, the CDR3 reads TGTGCCAGCAGCTTAGTAAGACTAGCGGGGTTGGGGACAGATACGCAGTATTTT. This codes for CASSLVRLAGLGTDTQYF.

There are a few counts of this clonotype. The chain's CDR3 is CASSRNRDRTQEQYF. CDR3 DNA: TGTGCCAGCAGCCGGAACCGGGACAGGACTCAGGAGCAGTACTTC. This chain joins TRBV4-2 and TRBJ2-7; 8 bases are shared with TRBD1. The length of the CDR3 is 15 residues. V shed 4 bases, J shed 7 bases, and the junction held 12 bases outside the gene matches. Germline V gene lookup returns CDR1 LGHNA and CDR2 YNFKEQ.

The chain has TRBV3-1 and TRBJ1-2; no definite D call. The CDR3 is 14 amino acids. V dropped 3 bases and J dropped 0 bases, with 8 bases sitting between them. Germline lookup yields CDR1 LGHDT and CDR2 YNNKEL (reference sequence). CDR3 amino acids: CASSQGSTNYGYTF. The CDR3 DNA reads TGTGCCAGCAGCCAGGGCAGTACTAACTATGGCTACACCTTC. The variable domain in full, completed from reference TRBV3-1 and TRBJ1-2, reads DTAVSQTPKYLVTQMGNDKSIKCEQNLGHDTMYWYKQDSKKFLKIMFSYNNKELIINETVPNRFSPKSPDKAHLNLHINSLELGDSAVYFCASSQGSTNYGYTFGSGTRLTVV.

This clonotype showed up many times. The chain is built from TRBV20-1 and TRBJ2-1; tentatively, D is TRBD1 or TRBD2 (5 bases each). V dropped 7 bases and J dropped 4 bases, with 11 bases sitting between them. CDR1 and CDR2 (germline): DFQATT, SNEGSKA (reference sequence). CDR3 size: 12 residues. The CDR3 DNA follows: TGCAGTGTAGTGGGGGTTTACAATGAGCAGTTCTTC. This codes for CSVVGVYNEQFF.

CDR3 region: CASSLTGLGEQYF. CDR3 sequence (DNA): TGCGCCAGCAGCTTGACGGGCCTGGGCGAGCAGTACTTC. The rearrangement uses TRBV5-1 and TRBJ2-7; D not resolved. CDR1 is SGHRS and CDR2 is YFSETQ in the germline V gene. The V end lost 1 base, the J end lost 6 bases, and 11 bases lay between the germline ends. This CDR3 region has 13 residues.